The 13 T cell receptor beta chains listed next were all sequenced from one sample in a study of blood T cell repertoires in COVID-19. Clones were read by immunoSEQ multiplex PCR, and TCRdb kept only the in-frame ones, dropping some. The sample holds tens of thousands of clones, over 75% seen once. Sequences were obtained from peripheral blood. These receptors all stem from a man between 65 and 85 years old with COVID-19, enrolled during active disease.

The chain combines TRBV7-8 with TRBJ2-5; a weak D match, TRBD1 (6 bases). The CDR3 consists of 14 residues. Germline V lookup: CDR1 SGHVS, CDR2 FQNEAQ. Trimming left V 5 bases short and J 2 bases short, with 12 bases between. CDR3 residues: CASSVQGTQETQYF. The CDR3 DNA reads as TGTGCCAGCAGCGTACAGGGAACTCAAGAGACCCAGTACTTC.

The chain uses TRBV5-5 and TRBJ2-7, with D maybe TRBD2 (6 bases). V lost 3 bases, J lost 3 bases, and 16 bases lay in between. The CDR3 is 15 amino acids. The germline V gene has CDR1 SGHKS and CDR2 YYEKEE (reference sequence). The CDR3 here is CASSSQTGLNYEQYF. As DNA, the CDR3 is TGTGCCAGCAGCTCACAGACGGGACTCAACTACGAGCAGTACTTC.

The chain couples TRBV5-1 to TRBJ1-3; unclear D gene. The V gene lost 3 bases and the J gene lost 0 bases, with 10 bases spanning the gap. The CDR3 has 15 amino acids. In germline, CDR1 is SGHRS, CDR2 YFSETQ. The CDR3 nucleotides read TGCGCCAGCAGCTGGAGTAGCCTCTCTGGAAACACCATATATTTT. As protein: CASSWSSLSGNTIYF.

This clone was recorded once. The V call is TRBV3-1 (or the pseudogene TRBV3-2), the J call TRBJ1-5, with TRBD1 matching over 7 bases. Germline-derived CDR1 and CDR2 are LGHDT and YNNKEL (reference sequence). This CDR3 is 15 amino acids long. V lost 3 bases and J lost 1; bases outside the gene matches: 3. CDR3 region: CASSQQTGSNQPQHF. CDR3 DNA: TGTGCCAGCAGCCAGCAGACAGGGAGCAATCAGCCCCAGCATTTT.

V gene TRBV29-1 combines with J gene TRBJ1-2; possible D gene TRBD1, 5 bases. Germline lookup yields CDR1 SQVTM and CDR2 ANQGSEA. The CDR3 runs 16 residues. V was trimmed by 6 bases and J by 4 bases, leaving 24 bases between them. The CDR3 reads CSVPLGGSAASYGYTF. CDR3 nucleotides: TGCAGCGTCCCCCTCGGGGGATCGGCGGCCAGCTATGGCTACACCTTC.

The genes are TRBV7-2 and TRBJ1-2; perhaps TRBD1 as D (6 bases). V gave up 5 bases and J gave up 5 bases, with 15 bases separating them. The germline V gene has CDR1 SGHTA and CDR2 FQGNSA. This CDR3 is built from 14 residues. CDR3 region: CASSPDFQGYGYTF. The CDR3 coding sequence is TGTGCCAGCAGCCCGGACTTCCAGGGGTATGGCTACACCTTC.

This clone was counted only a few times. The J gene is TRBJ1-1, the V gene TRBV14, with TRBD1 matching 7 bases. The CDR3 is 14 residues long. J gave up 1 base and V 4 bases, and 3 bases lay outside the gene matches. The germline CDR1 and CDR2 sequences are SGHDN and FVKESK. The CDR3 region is CASSPGQWNTEAFF. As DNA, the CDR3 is TGTGCCAGCAGCCCGGGACAGTGGAACACTGAAGCTTTCTTT.

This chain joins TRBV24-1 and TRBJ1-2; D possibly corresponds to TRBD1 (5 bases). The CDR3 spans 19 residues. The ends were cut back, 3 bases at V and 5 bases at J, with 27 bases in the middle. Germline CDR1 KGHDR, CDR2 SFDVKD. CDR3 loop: CATSDASYGGTPLGYGYTF. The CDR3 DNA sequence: TGTGCCACCAGTGATGCCTCGTACGGGGGGACTCCCCTAGGGTATGGCTACACCTTC.

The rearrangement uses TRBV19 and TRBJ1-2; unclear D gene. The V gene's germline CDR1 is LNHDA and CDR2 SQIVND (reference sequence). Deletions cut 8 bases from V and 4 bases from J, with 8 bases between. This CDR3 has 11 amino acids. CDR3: CASQASYGYTF. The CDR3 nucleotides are TGTGCCAGTCAGGCCAGCTATGGCTACACCTTC.

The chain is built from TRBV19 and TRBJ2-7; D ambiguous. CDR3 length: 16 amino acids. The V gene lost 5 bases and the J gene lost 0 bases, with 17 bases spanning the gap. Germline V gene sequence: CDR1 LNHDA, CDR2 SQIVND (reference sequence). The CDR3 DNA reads TGTGCCAGTAGTTCTCCAAGAAACTCCTACTCCTACGAGCAGTACTTC. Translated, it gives CASSSPRNSYSYEQYF. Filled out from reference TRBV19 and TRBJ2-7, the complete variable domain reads DGGITQSPKYLFRKEGQNVTLSCEQNLNHDAMYWYRQDPGQGLRLIYYSQIVNDFQKGDIAEGYSVSREKKESFPLTVTSAQKNPTAFYLCASSSPRNSYSYEQYFGPGTRLTVT.

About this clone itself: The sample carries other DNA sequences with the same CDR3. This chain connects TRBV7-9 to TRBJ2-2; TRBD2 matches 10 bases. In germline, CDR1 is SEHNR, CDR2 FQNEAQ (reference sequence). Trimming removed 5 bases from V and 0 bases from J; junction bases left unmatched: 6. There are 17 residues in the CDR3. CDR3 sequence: CASSPGLAASNTGELFF. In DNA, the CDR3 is TGTGCCAGCAGCCCTGGACTAGCGGCTTCGAACACCGGGGAGCTGTTTTTT.

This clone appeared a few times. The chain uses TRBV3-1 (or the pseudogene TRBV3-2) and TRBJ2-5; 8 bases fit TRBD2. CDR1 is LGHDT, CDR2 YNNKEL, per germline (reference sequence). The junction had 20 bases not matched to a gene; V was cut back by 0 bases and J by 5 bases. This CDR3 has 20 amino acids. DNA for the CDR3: TGTGCCAGCAGCCAAGATCGGAGTAGCGGGACGTTTCTGGGAGCGGAGACCCAGTACTTC. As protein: CASSQDRSSGTFLGAETQYF.

Here the CDR3 reads CASSLHGALNTEAFF. CDR3 coding DNA: TGTGCCAGCAGTTTACATGGGGCCCTGAACACTGAAGCTTTCTTT. The rearrangement links TRBV28 to TRBJ1-1, with D tentatively TRBD1 (5 bases). Germline CDR1 and CDR2: MDHEN and SYDVKM. V lost 2 bases and J lost 0, with 10 bases in between. This CDR3 is built from 15 residues.